This T cell receptor beta chain emerged from a study of T cells in Graves' hyperthyroidism and ophthalmopathy. V dropped 7 bases and J dropped 2; count of bases not matched to a gene: 4. There are 14 residues in the CDR3. Per germline, CDR1 MNHNS and CDR2 SASEGT. The CDR3 regions of TCR beta were amplified from RNA transcripts. TCR CDR3 underwent first-round RT-PCR with the HTBI primer set. TCRdb fed the multiplex PCR reads into MiXCR, producing one record per CDR3 protein. The sample lists around 340,000 distinct CDR3 sequences, about 15% occurring once. This clonotype was counted at least ten times. Source material: blood. The J gene is TRBJ2-7, the V gene TRBV6-1; 11 nucleotides match TRBD1. The receptor was derived from a woman aged 25 to 39 with Graves' hyperthyroidism. Here the CDR3 reads CASTGTGGTYEQYF. CDR3 coding DNA: TGTGCCAGCACTGGGACAGGGGGGACCTACGAGCAGTACTTC.